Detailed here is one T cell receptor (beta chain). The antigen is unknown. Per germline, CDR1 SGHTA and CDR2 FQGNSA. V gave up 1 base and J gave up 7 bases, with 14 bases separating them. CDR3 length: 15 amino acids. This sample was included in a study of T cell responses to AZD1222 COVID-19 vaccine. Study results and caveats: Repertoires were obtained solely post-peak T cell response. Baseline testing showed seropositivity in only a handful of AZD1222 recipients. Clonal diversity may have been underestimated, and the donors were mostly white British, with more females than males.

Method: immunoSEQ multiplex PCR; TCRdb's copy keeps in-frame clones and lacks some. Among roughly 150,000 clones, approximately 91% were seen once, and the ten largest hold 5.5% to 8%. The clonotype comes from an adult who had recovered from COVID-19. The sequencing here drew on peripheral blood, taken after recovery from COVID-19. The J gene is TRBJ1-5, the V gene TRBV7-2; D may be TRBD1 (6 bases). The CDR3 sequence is CASSLGGGRGQPQHF. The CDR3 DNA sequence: TGTGCCAGCAGCTTAGGAGGGGGGCGCGGGCAGCCCCAGCATTTT.